The rows below give T cell receptor beta chains drawn from one sample of a study of CD4 T cells in relation to SARS-CoV-2 and coronaviruses. Measured with immunoSEQ multiplex PCR; TCRdb has only the in-frame clones, and not every one. The sample yields about 64,000 clones, about 95% seen once. The sequencing sample was made of naive CD4+ T cells from PBMCs. These receptors were obtained from a human donor in good health. The CDR3 runs from the conserved cysteine through the conserved F or W. Each record gives: V gene, clone size, J gene, D gene, CDR3 DNA, CDR3 protein. The D gene is left open where the match is weak. Size is stated for part of the rows, as once, few or many counts, or as a class when the clone is expanded.

TRBV7-9	NA	TRBJ2-7	NA	TGTGCCAGCAGCCCCTCCTACCGGGACGGTACCTACGAGCAGTACTTC	CASSPSYRDGTYEQYF
TRBV5-4	few	TRBJ1-6	TRBD1	TGTGCCAGCAGCTTGCAGGGGGCGCTTTCACCCCTCCACTTT	CASSLQGALSPLHF
TRBV18	NA	TRBJ2-3	NA	TGTGCCAGCTCACCCCGACAGGGGAGGGCAGATACGCAGTATTTT	CASSPRQGRADTQYF
TRBV28	NA	TRBJ1-1	NA	TGTGCCAGCAGTTTTTATACAGGTTTGAACACTGAAGCTTTCTTT	CASSFYTGLNTEAFF
TRBV14	NA	TRBJ2-5	TRBD1	TGTGCCAGCAGCCGAGGGGTTTTTGGGACAGGCCAAGAGACCCAGTACTTC	CASSRGVFGTGQETQYF
TRBV7-3	NA	TRBJ2-1	TRBD2	TGTGCCAGCAGCTTAGCACCTTGGGGGGAGGGCCCTTCGAATGAGCAGTTCTTC	CASSLAPWGEGPSNEQFF
TRBV20-1	NA	TRBJ2-5	NA	TGCAGTGCGACTAGACCAGAGACCCAGTACTTC	CSATRPETQYF
TRBV19	NA	TRBJ2-7	TRBD1	TGTGCCAGTAGTATAATAGGCACAGGGGGTAGCTCCTACGAGCAGTACTTC	CASSIIGTGGSSYEQYF
TRBV27	once	TRBJ2-1	NA	TGTGCCAGCAGTTTATCGAAGGCGATTGAGCAGTTCTTC	CASSLSKAIEQFF
TRBV7-9	NA	TRBJ1-1	TRBD1	TGTGCCAGCGGTCGGACAGGGGGACTTTCCACTGAAGCTTTCTTT	CASGRTGGLSTEAFF
TRBV9	NA	TRBJ1-5	NA	TGTGCCAGCAGCGAGGGGCCGGCCCCAGATCAGCCCCAGCATTTT	CASSEGPAPDQPQHF
TRBV5-6	NA	TRBJ1-2	TRBD1	TGTGCCAGCAGCTTGGCCGCAGGGACAGGGAGTAGGTTTAGGTATGGCTACACCTTC	CASSLAAGTGSRFRYGYTF
TRBV28	NA	TRBJ1-2	NA	TGTGCCAGCAGTCTCCGATCTGGGGATGGCTACACCTTC	CASSLRSGDGYTF
TRBV10-1	NA	TRBJ2-3	TRBD1	TGCGCCAGCAGTGAAGAGGCAGGGGGCTTTCCGAGCACAGATACGCAGTATTTT	CASSEEAGGFPSTDTQYF
TRBV6-5	NA	TRBJ2-7	NA	TGTGCCAGCATGGGACGAAGCCTTAACTACTACGAGCAGTACTTC	CASMGRSLNYYEQYF
TRBV6-1	once	TRBJ2-3	NA	TGTGCCAGCAGTGTGAGGAGCGAGACTAGCACAGATACGCAGTATTTT	CASSVRSETSTDTQYF